This T cell receptor beta chain was profiled in a study of blood T cell repertoires in COVID-19. About the research overall: Acute-phase and convalescent COVID-19 samples originated in the United States, Italy and Spain.

As processed by the authors: Quantification of nucleated cells was approximated via reference gene primer amplification. Produced via immunoSEQ multiplex PCR; TCRdb's table is partial and in-frame only. V and J calls and clone size are those listed in that table; D and trimming were worked out from the DNA. This repertoire shows around 230,000 clones, approximately 82% found once; its top ten account for about 15%. CDR1 LNHDA and CDR2 SQIVND come from the germline V gene (reference sequence). The length of the CDR3 is 16 residues. V lost 11 bases, J lost 6 bases, and 21 bases stayed unmatched. Recruitment covered about two dozen US areas and drew participants whose ages spanned roughly 18 to 89 years. Symptom resolution, clearance, or two negative PCRs marked donors in Cohort 3 as recovered.

The sample comprised PBMCs or T cells enriched from blood (not recorded which). The chain has TRBV19 and TRBJ2-7; 8 positions match TRBD2. This TCR was sampled from a man aged 40-49 years who had recovered from COVID-19. Written as DNA, the CDR3 is TGTGCCCATTTGGCCAGGGAAACTAGCGGCGATTCCGAGCAGTACTTC. It specifies CAHLARETSGDSEQYF. Combining the CDR3 with reference TRBV19 and TRBJ2-7 gives the whole variable domain DGGITQSPKYLFRKEGQNVTLSCEQNLNHDAMYWYRQDPGQGLRLIYYSQIVNDFQKGDIAEGYSVSREKKESFPLTVTSAQKNPTAFYLCAHLARETSGDSEQYFGPGTRLTVT.